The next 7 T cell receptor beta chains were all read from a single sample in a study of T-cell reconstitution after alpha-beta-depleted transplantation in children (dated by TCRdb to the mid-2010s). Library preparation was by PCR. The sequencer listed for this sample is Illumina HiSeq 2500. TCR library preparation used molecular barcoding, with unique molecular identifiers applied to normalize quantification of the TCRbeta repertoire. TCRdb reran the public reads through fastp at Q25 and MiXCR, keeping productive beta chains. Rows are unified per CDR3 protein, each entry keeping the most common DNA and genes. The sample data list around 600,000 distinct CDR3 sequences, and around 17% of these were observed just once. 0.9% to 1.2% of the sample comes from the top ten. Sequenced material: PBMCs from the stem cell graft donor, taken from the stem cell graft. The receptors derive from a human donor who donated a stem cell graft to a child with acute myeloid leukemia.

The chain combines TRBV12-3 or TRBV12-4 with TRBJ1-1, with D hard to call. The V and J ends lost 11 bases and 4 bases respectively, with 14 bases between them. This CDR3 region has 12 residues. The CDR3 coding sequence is TGTGCCGGCAATCTAGGTTTCACTGAAGCTTTCTTT. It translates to CAGNLGFTEAFF.

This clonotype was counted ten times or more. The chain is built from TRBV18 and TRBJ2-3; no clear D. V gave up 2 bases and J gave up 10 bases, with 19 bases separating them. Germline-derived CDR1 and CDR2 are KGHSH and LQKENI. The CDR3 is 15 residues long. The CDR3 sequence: CASSPNSNVQSPQYF. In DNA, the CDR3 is TGTGCCAGCTCACCAAATTCTAACGTCCAGTCCCCGCAGTATTTT.

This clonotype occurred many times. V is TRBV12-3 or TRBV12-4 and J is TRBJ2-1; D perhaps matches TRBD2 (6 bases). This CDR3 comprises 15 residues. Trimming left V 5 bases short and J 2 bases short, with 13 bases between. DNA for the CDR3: TGTGCCAGCAGTGGGGAGAGGAGGGCCTACAATGAGCAGTTCTTC. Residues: CASSGERRAYNEQFF.

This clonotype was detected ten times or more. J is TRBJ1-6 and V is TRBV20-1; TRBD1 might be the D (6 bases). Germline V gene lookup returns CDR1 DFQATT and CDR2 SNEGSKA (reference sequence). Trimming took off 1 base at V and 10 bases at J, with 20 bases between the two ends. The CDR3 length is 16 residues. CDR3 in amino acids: CSARAPGGQGGSPLHF. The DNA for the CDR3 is TGCAGTGCTAGAGCCCCGGGGGGGCAGGGCGGGTCACCCCTCCACTTT.

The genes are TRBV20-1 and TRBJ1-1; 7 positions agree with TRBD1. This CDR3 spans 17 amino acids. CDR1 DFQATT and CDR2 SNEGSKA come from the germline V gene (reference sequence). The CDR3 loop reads CCGPSWDRGGENTEAFF. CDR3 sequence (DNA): TGCTGTGGCCCTTCCTGGGACCGAGGGGGCGAGAACACTGAAGCTTTCTTT.

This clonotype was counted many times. The CDR3 reads CSAYTGTSGGELFF. As DNA, the CDR3 is TGCAGTGCTTATACCGGGACTAGCGGGGGGGAGCTGTTTTTT. The chain recombines TRBV20-1 with TRBJ2-2; 12 nucleotides agree with TRBD2. After removal of 5 bases from V and 8 bases from J, the junction contained 6 bases not matched to a gene. There are 14 residues in the CDR3. Germline V gene data show CDR1 as DFQATT and CDR2 as SNEGSKA (reference sequence).

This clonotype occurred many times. The CDR3 DNA sequence: TGCGCCAGCAGCCAAGAAGAGGGGCACAATGAGCAGTTCTTC. Translation gives CASSQEEGHNEQFF. The chain links TRBV4-3 to TRBJ2-1; D may correspond to TRBD1 or TRBD2 (5 bases each). This CDR3 spans 14 amino acids. CDR1 LGHNA and CDR2 YSLEER come from the germline V gene. V was cut by 0 bases and J by 5 bases, with 8 bases left in between.